The clone carrying this TCR beta chain was recorded only once. Its antigen is unidentified. Germline values: CDR1 SGHDN, CDR2 FVKESK. The V and J ends lost 1 base and 8 bases, in that order; junction bases with no gene match: 4. The CDR3 length is 15 residues. Naive CD8 cells, CD45RO-negative and positively selected for CCR7, excluded terminally differentiated effector memory CD45RA+ cells. These data are taken from a study of shared clonotypes between healthy human individuals. The study, taken as a whole, reports: Sampling used blood alone; tissue repertoires probably differ. Against clonotypes common to all four donors, non-shared ones had lower generation probabilities.

On sorted subsets, replicate PCRs used 150 to 250 ng DNA, or some 28,000 T cell genomes. Method: immunoSEQ multiplex PCR; TCRdb's copy keeps in-frame clones and lacks some. The sample contains about 580,000 clones, about 98% of which appear only once. Sequencing input: naive CD8+ T cells sorted from blood. The chain links TRBV14 to TRBJ2-1; 11 bases line up with TRBD2. The source of this sequence is a man aged 25 to 40 in good health. The CDR3: CASSQGSGRAYEQFF. The CDR3 nucleotides read TGTGCCAGCAGCCAAGGTAGCGGGAGGGCCTATGAGCAGTTCTTC.